The rows below give T cell receptor beta chains drawn from one sample of a study of post-analysis software for immune sequencing data. TCRdb independently ran MiXCR on the PCR reads; one entry per CDR3 protein. The sample yields hundreds of thousands of distinct CDR3 sequences, roughly 30% seen once. The sample taken for sequencing was blood. These receptor sequences come from a girl between 5 and 17 years old with multiple sclerosis. The conserved cysteine and the conserved F or W are not part of the CDR3 here.

v_gene: TRBV2
len: 8
j_gene: TRBJ2-7
CDR3aa: ASNGYEQY

v_gene: TRBV7-2
len: 17
j_gene: TRBJ2-3
CDR3aa: ASSLAGTGPGGSTDTQY

v_gene: TRBV4-3
len: 14
j_gene: TRBJ2-2
CDR3aa: ASSPAGALGTGELF

v_gene: TRBV7-2
len: 14
j_gene: TRBJ1-6
CDR3aa: ASSARTGGGNSPLH

v_gene: TRBV27
len: 13
j_gene: TRBJ2-4
CDR3aa: ASSSNRQGFAIQY

v_gene: TRBV4-3
len: 13
j_gene: TRBJ2-7
CDR3aa: ASSQTVAGGYEQY

v_gene: TRBV7-2
len: 13
j_gene: TRBJ2-7
CDR3aa: ASSRFVGCPYEQY

v_gene: TRBV5-5
len: 15
j_gene: TRBJ1-2
CDR3aa: ASSFSGTGPPNYGYT

v_gene: TRBV24-1
len: 12
j_gene: TRBJ2-1
CDR3aa: ATMDRQGYNEQF

v_gene: TRBV29-1
len: 11
j_gene: TRBJ2-7
CDR3aa: SVDIGTDYEQY

v_gene: TRBV5-1
len: 12
j_gene: TRBJ2-7
CDR3aa: ASREQGNSYEQY

v_gene: TRBV20-1
len: 14
j_gene: TRBJ2-2
CDR3aa: SAPIGGGGYTGELF

v_gene: TRBV7-9
len: 14
j_gene: TRBJ2-1
CDR3aa: ASRHPEGQGYNEQF

v_gene: TRBV3-1
len: 13
j_gene: TRBJ2-5
CDR3aa: ASSQDLTGRETQY

v_gene: TRBV29-1
len: 12
j_gene: TRBJ2-1
CDR3aa: SVSLAGGYNEQF

v_gene: TRBV28
len: 12
j_gene: TRBJ2-4
CDR3aa: ASSGVGAKNIQY

v_gene: TRBV2
len: 12
j_gene: TRBJ2-7
CDR3aa: ASIGGLAGYEQY

v_gene: TRBV7-8
len: 12
j_gene: TRBJ2-5
CDR3aa: ASLGRRAPETQY

v_gene: TRBV10-3
len: 11
j_gene: TRBJ1-5
CDR3aa: ASGGVGNQPQH

v_gene: TRBV4-3
len: 14
j_gene: TRBJ2-1
CDR3aa: ASSQEEGTGSNEQF

v_gene: TRBV4-1
len: 12
j_gene: TRBJ2-3
CDR3aa: ASSRGFSTDTQY

v_gene: TRBV7-2
len: 14
j_gene: TRBJ2-2
CDR3aa: ASSLSLAGGTGELF

v_gene: TRBV29-1
len: 13
j_gene: TRBJ2-7
CDR3aa: SVLDRDGRSYEQY

v_gene: TRBV29-1
len: 17
j_gene: TRBJ2-1
CDR3aa: SVPLHRTGVALLYNEQF

v_gene: TRBV10-1
len: 11
j_gene: TRBJ2-1
CDR3aa: ASSPGQGKEQF

v_gene: TRBV27
len: 15
j_gene: -
CDR3aa: ASSAIRLAGEGETQY

v_gene: TRBV12-3/TRBV12-4
len: 14
j_gene: TRBJ2-3
CDR3aa: ASAGGGKESTDTQY

v_gene: TRBV15
len: 13
j_gene: TRBJ2-6
CDR3aa: ATSRGQSGANVLT

v_gene: TRBV11-2
len: 13
j_gene: TRBJ2-1
CDR3aa: ASSRGTRRSSEQF

v_gene: TRBV10-3
len: 13
j_gene: TRBJ2-1
CDR3aa: AISGTGDNYNEQF

v_gene: TRBV6-6
len: 10
j_gene: TRBJ2-1
CDR3aa: ASENQKNEQF

v_gene: TRBV29-1
len: 10
j_gene: TRBJ2-5
CDR3aa: SAGQSSETQY

v_gene: TRBV4-3
len: 13
j_gene: TRBJ2-1
CDR3aa: ASSQDGISYNEQF

v_gene: TRBV6-5
len: 14
j_gene: TRBJ1-1
CDR3aa: ASSYWTGGREAEAF

v_gene: TRBV29-1
len: 12
j_gene: TRBJ2-1
CDR3aa: SALHKGWYNEQF

v_gene: TRBV19
len: 11
j_gene: TRBJ2-2
CDR3aa: ASSMRSSGELF

v_gene: TRBV6-1
len: 14
j_gene: TRBJ1-5
CDR3aa: ASSESIGTSNQPQH

v_gene: TRBV7-2
len: 14
j_gene: TRBJ2-1
CDR3aa: ASSPFLPAGGSEQF

v_gene: TRBV20-1
len: 12
j_gene: TRBJ1-5
CDR3aa: SARPGGLGQPQH

v_gene: TRBV5-1
len: 11
j_gene: TRBJ2-1
CDR3aa: ASSFFQGNEQF

v_gene: TRBV5-1
len: 13
j_gene: TRBJ1-5
CDR3aa: ASSPAGRPDQPQH

v_gene: TRBV7-2
len: 13
j_gene: TRBJ2-7
CDR3aa: ASSSLGRGRYEQY

v_gene: TRBV6-5
len: 11
j_gene: TRBJ1-4
CDR3aa: ASGPDRGQRLF

v_gene: TRBV10-3
len: 10
j_gene: TRBJ2-7
CDR3aa: AIMTDNYEQY

v_gene: TRBV20-1
len: 8
j_gene: TRBJ2-7
CDR3aa: SAAGTSWY

v_gene: TRBV3-1
len: 13
j_gene: TRBJ1-4
CDR3aa: ASSQARTPNERLF

v_gene: TRBV11-2
len: 12
j_gene: TRBJ1-2
CDR3aa: ASNPSPGDYGYT

v_gene: TRBV20-1
len: 10
j_gene: TRBJ2-3
CDR3aa: SARAGRDTQY

v_gene: TRBV28
len: 14
j_gene: TRBJ2-3
CDR3aa: ASKEIDNTGTDTQY

v_gene: TRBV4-3
len: 12
j_gene: TRBJ2-1
CDR3aa: TSSQDRGDYEQF

v_gene: TRBV28
len: 11
j_gene: TRBJ1-1
CDR3aa: ASKEGVNTEAF

v_gene: TRBV7-2
len: 12
j_gene: TRBJ1-5
CDR3aa: ASSPRTVNQPQH

v_gene: TRBV4-3
len: 13
j_gene: TRBJ2-1
CDR3aa: ASSLLADTYNEQF

v_gene: TRBV7-9
len: 14
j_gene: TRBJ2-5
CDR3aa: ASSEIRDRGLETQY